Given below is one TCR beta chain in context. In the study's own analysis: The assay estimated nucleated cells by amplifying reference gene primers. The assay was immunoSEQ multiplex PCR, and TCRdb's table has in-frame clones only and misses some. The V and J calls and clone size come from that table; D and trimming were worked out from the DNA. The sample includes roughly 250,000 clones, 80% to 90% of them seen just once. These data come from a study of blood T cell repertoires in COVID-19. Overall study context: Sites in the United States, Italy and Spain provided acute and convalescent COVID-19 samples. PBMCs, B-cell-depleted T cells, or T cells were the source of the cDNA or gDNA that made up the material.

Trimming left V 1 base short and J 5 bases short, with 8 bases between. CDR3 length: 13 residues. Germline CDR1 and CDR2: SNHLY and FYNNEI. This receptor was identified in a woman between 50 and 59 years old with acute or convalescent COVID-19. The sequenced sample consisted of peripheral blood. The chain uses TRBV2 and TRBJ2-5, with a possible D match to TRBD1 (5 bases). CDR3 nucleotides: TGTGCCAGCAGTGAAGTCAGGGCGGAGACCCAGTACTTC. This translates into CASSEVRAETQYF.